Sequencing of this TCR beta chain was carried out in a study of Graves' ophthalmopathy and Graves' hyperthyroidism. On this clonotype itself: A read error is possible here, since a much larger clone lies one base away.

Amplification of the TCR beta CDR3 regions used RNA transcripts (as template). HTBI primers served in a first-round RT-PCR, which a second-round multiplex PCR followed. TCRdb independently ran MiXCR on the multiplex PCR reads; one entry per CDR3 protein. This repertoire shows approximately 640,000 distinct CDR3 sequences, approximately 39% found once; its top ten account for 3% to 3.5%. Germline CDR1 SGHVS, CDR2 FQNEAQ. Deletions cut 6 bases from V and 3 bases from J, with 11 bases between. The CDR3 extends over 13 amino acids. With a duration under 3 months, ophthalmopathy in the donors showed moderate-to-severe activity, CAS ≥3 and NOSPECS ≥4.

The sequence derives from an adult man with Graves' ophthalmopathy. The sample consisted of peripheral blood. The chain is built from TRBV7-8 and TRBJ2-5; D assignment may be TRBD1 or TRBD2 (6 bases each). The CDR3 nucleotides read TGTGCCAGCAGAAAAGGGGGGAAAGAGACCCAGTACTTC. Its translation is CASRKGGKETQYF.